Listed below are T cell receptor beta chains from one sample, sequenced in a study of PD-1 blockade in classical Hodgkin lymphoma. Here immunoSEQ multiplex PCR was the method, and the copy in TCRdb shows in-frame clones only, minus some. The sample includes over 10,000 clones, around 75% of them seen just once. Here the sequenced sample was peripheral blood mononuclear cells (PBMCs), taken at baseline. These receptors came from a human donor with classical Hodgkin lymphoma. CDR3s include the opening cysteine and the closing phenylalanine or tryptophan. Fields, in order: V gene, D gene, clone size, J gene, CDR3 protein, CDR3 DNA. A D gene is named only where the DNA matches it firmly. Clone size is not always given. Where it is, it says once, few, many or a class for expanded clones.

TRBV7-9	-	few	TRBJ2-1	CASSPRENEQFF	TGTGCCAGCAGCCCCAGGGAAAATGAGCAGTTCTTC
TRBV6-1	-	-	TRBJ2-7	CASSEATTVSSYEQYF	TGTGCCAGCAGTGAAGCGACGACGGTTAGCTCCTACGAGCAGTACTTC
TRBV19	-	-	TRBJ2-7	CASSLRGSSSYEQYF	TGTGCCAGTAGTCTGAGGGGTTCTAGCTCCTACGAGCAGTACTTC
TRBV5-4	TRBD2	-	TRBJ2-3	CASSPSLAGSTDTQYF	TGTGCCAGCAGCCCCTCTCTAGCGGGAAGCACAGATACGCAGTATTTT
TRBV7-6	-	-	TRBJ2-3	CASSLRGQLSTDTQYF	TGTGCCAGCAGCTTAAGGGGACAACTAAGCACAGATACGCAGTATTTT
TRBV7-2	-	-	TRBJ2-7	CASSRRAQFYEQYF	TGTGCCAGCAGTCGGCGCGCCCAATTTTACGAGCAGTACTTC
TRBV6-6	-	-	TRBJ1-1	CASSYAQVGTEAFF	TGTGCCAGCAGTTACGCCCAGGTCGGCACTGAAGCTTTCTTT
TRBV7-6	-	-	TRBJ1-1	CASSLDPSAEAFF	TGTGCCAGCAGCTTAGACCCCAGCGCTGAAGCTTTCTTT
TRBV29-1	-	few	TRBJ2-1	CSVGWGNEQFF	TGCAGCGTTGGGTGGGGAAATGAGCAGTTCTTC
TRBV29-1	TRBD2	-	TRBJ2-1	CSVAVAGGPHEQFF	TGCAGCGTTGCGGTGGCGGGAGGGCCCCATGAGCAGTTCTTC
TRBV10-3	-	-	TRBJ2-3	CAISVRSTSTDTQYF	TGTGCCATCAGTGTCAGGTCTACTAGCACAGATACGCAGTATTTT
TRBV6-6	-	few	TRBJ2-1	CASSYFSYNEQFF	TGTGCCAGCAGTTATTTCTCTTACAATGAGCAGTTCTTC
TRBV6-1	-	-	TRBJ2-1	CASSEAWGVQVYEQFF	TGTGCCAGCAGTGAAGCCTGGGGGGTCCAAGTTTATGAGCAGTTCTTC
TRBV7-9	-	-	TRBJ2-3	CASSSPHLLAPTDTQYF	TGTGCCAGCAGCTCACCCCACCTTTTAGCACCTACAGATACGCAGTATTTT
TRBV7-8	-	-	TRBJ2-7	CASSLARSEQYF	TGTGCCAGCAGCTTAGCGCGGAGTGAGCAGTACTTC
TRBV9	TRBD2	few	TRBJ2-5	CASSVAVAGLQETQYF	TGTGCCAGCAGCGTAGCGGTAGCGGGGCTCCAAGAGACCCAGTACTTC
TRBV5-1	-	-	TRBJ2-1	CASSPTGTPAEFF	TGCGCCAGCAGCCCAACCGGGACGCCAGCTGAGTTCTTC
TRBV6-1	TRBD1	-	TRBJ2-7	CASSEGQGAQQYF	TGTGCCAGCAGTGAAGGGCAGGGGGCTCAGCAGTACTTC
TRBV4-1	-	-	TRBJ2-7	CASSPRQTASYEQYF	TGCGCCAGCAGCCCCCGACAGACAGCCTCCTACGAGCAGTACTTC
TRBV5-1	-	-	TRBJ2-7	CASSLGYEQYF	TGCGCCAGCAGCTTGGGGTACGAGCAGTACTTC
TRBV28	-	-	TRBJ1-4	CASSFGQKKGNEKLFF	TGTGCCAGCAGTTTTGGGCAAAAAAAGGGGAATGAAAAACTGTTTTTT
TRBV6-5	-	-	TRBJ1-3	CASGGRASGNTIYF	TGTGCCAGCGGAGGCAGGGCCTCCGGAAACACCATATATTTT
TRBV15	-	medium-sized	TRBJ2-7	CATSRVGGEEQYF	TGTGCCACCAGCAGAGTAGGGGGAGAAGAGCAGTACTTC
TRBV6-1	-	-	TRBJ1-5	CASSQDRDRPQHF	TGTGCCAGCAGTCAAGACAGAGATCGGCCCCAGCATTTT
TRBV19	TRBD1	few	TRBJ1-2	CASSLGQGAGYGYTF	TGTGCCAGTAGTTTGGGACAGGGGGCTGGCTATGGCTACACCTTC
TRBV27	-	-	TRBJ2-6	CASSLVSGLGANVLTF	TGTGCCAGCAGTTTAGTTTCAGGGTTAGGGGCCAACGTCCTGACTTTC
TRBV6-1	-	-	TRBJ1-2	CASSERKNYGYTF	TGTGCCAGCAGTGAGAGAAAGAACTATGGCTACACCTTC
TRBV19	-	-	TRBJ2-2	CASSTSRTGELFF	TGTGCCAGTAGTACTAGTCGAACCGGGGAGCTGTTTTTT
TRBV19	-	-	TRBJ2-7	CASSIRGFHEQYF	TGTGCCAGTAGTATAAGAGGGTTCCACGAGCAGTACTTC
TRBV19	-	-	TRBJ2-5	CASTTVVGETQYF	TGTGCCAGTACTACGGTCGTTGGGGAGACCCAGTACTTC
TRBV9	TRBD1	-	TRBJ2-5	CASSAPTGGIEETQYF	TGTGCCAGCAGCGCCCCGACAGGGGGGATCGAAGAGACCCAGTACTTC
TRBV19	-	-	TRBJ1-1	CASSQQVNTEAFF	TGTGCCAGTAGCCAACAGGTGAACACTGAAGCTTTCTTT
TRBV6-5	-	-	TRBJ2-7	CASSRDKTYEQYF	TGTGCCAGCAGTAGGGACAAAACCTACGAGCAGTACTTC
TRBV5-1	TRBD2	once	TRBJ2-3	CASSLLAGGTDTQYF	TGCGCCAGCAGCTTGCTAGCGGGAGGTACAGATACGCAGTATTTT
TRBV28	TRBD2	-	TRBJ2-1	CASREEIAGVMDEQFF	TGTGCCAGCCGGGAAGAGATAGCGGGAGTTATGGATGAGCAGTTCTTC
TRBV6-5	-	few	TRBJ1-4	CASSYSMPGIGEKLFF	TGTGCCAGCAGTTACTCTATGCCAGGGATAGGAGAAAAACTGTTTTTT
TRBV27	TRBD2	-	TRBJ2-1	CASSRWRETGNEQFF	TGTGCCAGCAGTCGGTGGCGGGAGACGGGCAATGAGCAGTTCTTC
TRBV2	-	-	TRBJ2-7	CASSRSDSYEQYF	TGTGCCAGCAGTCGTAGCGATTCCTACGAGCAGTACTTC
TRBV2	TRBD1	-	TRBJ2-7	CASSGDRGEQYF	TGTGCCAGCAGTGGGGACAGAGGCGAGCAGTACTTC
TRBV19	TRBD1	-	TRBJ1-5	CASSARGQGGKQPQHF	TGTGCCAGTAGTGCCAGGGGACAGGGTGGTAAGCAGCCCCAGCATTTT
TRBV2	-	-	TRBJ2-5	CASKRVETQYF	TGTGCCAGCAAACGCGTAGAGACCCAGTACTTC
TRBV27	TRBD1	once	TRBJ1-3	CASSPRGQGGSGNTIYF	TGTGCCAGCAGCCCGCGCGGACAGGGAGGTTCTGGAAACACCATATATTTT
TRBV11-1	TRBD2	once	TRBJ2-2	CASSSGTSGRGTGELFF	TGTGCCAGCAGCTCCGGGACTAGCGGGAGAGGAACCGGGGAGCTGTTTTTT